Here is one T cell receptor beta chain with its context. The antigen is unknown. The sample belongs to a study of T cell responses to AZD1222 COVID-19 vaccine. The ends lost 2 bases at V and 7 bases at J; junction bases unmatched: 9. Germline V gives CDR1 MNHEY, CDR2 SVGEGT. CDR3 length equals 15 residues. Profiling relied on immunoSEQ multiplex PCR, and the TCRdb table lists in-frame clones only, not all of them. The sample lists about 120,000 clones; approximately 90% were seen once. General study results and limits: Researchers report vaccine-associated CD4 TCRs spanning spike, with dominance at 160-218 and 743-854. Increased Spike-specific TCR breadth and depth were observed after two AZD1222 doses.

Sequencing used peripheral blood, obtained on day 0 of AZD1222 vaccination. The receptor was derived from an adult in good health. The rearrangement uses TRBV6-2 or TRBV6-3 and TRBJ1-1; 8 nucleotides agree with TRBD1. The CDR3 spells CASSYTSQGAGEAFF. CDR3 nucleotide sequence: TGTGCCAGCAGTTACACCTCCCAGGGGGCTGGTGAAGCTTTCTTT.